Below, 3 T cell receptor beta chains from the same sample are listed, as sequenced in a study of blood T cell repertoires in COVID-19. Sequencing used immunoSEQ multiplex PCR; TCRdb keeps in-frame clones, though not all of them. The sample yields 300,000 or so clones, around 89% seen once. Sequenced sample: peripheral blood. These receptors were collected from a woman in her 40s with acute or convalescent COVID-19.

The chain links TRBV12-3 or TRBV12-4 to TRBJ1-1, with 8 nucleotides matching TRBD1. This CDR3 is built from 13 residues. The V and J ends lost 1 base and 10 bases, in that order; junction bases with no gene match: 5. The CDR3 is CASSLGQGAGAFF. CDR3 in DNA: TGTGCCAGCAGTTTAGGCCAGGGGGCGGGAGCTTTCTTT.

This clone was counted between two and nine times. This chain connects TRBV4-1 to TRBJ1-2, with a weak D call TRBD1 (5 bases). The CDR3 length is 15 residues. Trimming took 3 bases from V and 1 from J, leaving 12 bases between them. The germline gives CDR1 MGHRA, CDR2 YSYEKL. The CDR3 region is CASSHPDSINYGYTF. CDR3 sequence (DNA): TGCGCCAGCAGCCACCCCGACAGTATTAACTATGGCTACACCTTC.

This clone was observed a few times. CDR3 sequence: CSAGPSGYGYTF. The CDR3 nucleotides read TGCAGCGCTGGGCCTAGCGGTTATGGCTACACCTTC. This rearrangement joins TRBV29-1 to TRBJ1-2; no definite D call. The CDR3 totals 12 residues. CDR1 SQVTM and CDR2 ANQGSEA come from the germline V gene. Between the trimmed V and J ends, which lost 7 bases and 5 bases, there was a span of 14 bases. The variable domain in full, with the rest retrieved from reference TRBV29-1 and TRBJ1-2, is SAVISQKPSRDICQRGTSLTIQCQVDSQVTMMFWYRQQPGQSLTLIATANQGSEATYESGFVIDKFPISRPNLTFSTLTVSNMSPEDSSIYLCSAGPSGYGYTFGSGTRLTVV.